This TCR beta chain was sequenced in a study of blood T cell repertoires in COVID-19. The V gene lost 4 bases and the J gene lost 6 bases, with 16 bases spanning the gap. Germline V gene sequence: CDR1 SGHTA, CDR2 FQGNSA. The CDR3 extends over 15 amino acids. Clones were sequenced by immunoSEQ multiplex PCR, and TCRdb holds only the in-frame ones, with some missing. The table has some 140,000 clones, around 83% seen once; the top ten hold just over 9%. J is TRBJ2-4 and V is TRBV7-2; maybe TRBD1 (5 bases). This TCR came from a man over 45 who had recovered from COVID-19. The sequencing sample was made of PBMCs or T cells enriched from blood (not recorded which). CDR3 sequence (DNA): TGTGCCAGCAGCTGGTCGTTAGGGGCCGGAAACATTCAGTACTTC. It encodes CASSWSLGAGNIQYF.